This T cell receptor (beta chain) was sequenced during a study of immune heterogeneity within non-small cell lung tumors. Broader study findings: Identical dominant CDR3 beta clonotypes recurred across tumor sites within a patient, alongside site-unique high-frequency clones.

Genomic DNA extracted from bulk tumor tissue served as template. A total of approximately 600 ng was used per sample. Several biopsies were spaced far apart within each primary tumor and obtained as surgery took place. The cohort was untreated, with newly diagnosed non-small cell lung cancer undergoing curative surgery. All donors had received a new diagnosis of non-small cell lung cancer and were undergoing surgery with curative intent. Multiplex PCR amplified TCR beta CDR3 with 32 V and 13 J primers. TCRdb ran MiXCR on the multiplex PCR reads and lists one entry per CDR3 protein. The table has about 13,000 distinct CDR3 sequences, 20% to 25% seen once. Comment on this clonotype: Its cognate antigen is unknown.

This clonotype was obtained from a man aged 50-59 years with non-small cell lung cancer. Sequenced input: lung tumor tissue.

The CDR3 sequence: CSASLLGPRGRNTEAFF. DNA for the CDR3: TGCAGTGCATCTTTATTAGGGCCTCGGGGGAGGAACACTGAAGCTTTCTTT. This sequence joins TRBV20-1 and TRBJ1-1; tentatively, D is TRBD1 (5 bases). CDR1 is DFQATT, CDR2 SNEGSKA, per germline (reference sequence). Trimming removed 6 bases at V and 1 base at J, with 24 bases between. This CDR3 spans 17 amino acids.